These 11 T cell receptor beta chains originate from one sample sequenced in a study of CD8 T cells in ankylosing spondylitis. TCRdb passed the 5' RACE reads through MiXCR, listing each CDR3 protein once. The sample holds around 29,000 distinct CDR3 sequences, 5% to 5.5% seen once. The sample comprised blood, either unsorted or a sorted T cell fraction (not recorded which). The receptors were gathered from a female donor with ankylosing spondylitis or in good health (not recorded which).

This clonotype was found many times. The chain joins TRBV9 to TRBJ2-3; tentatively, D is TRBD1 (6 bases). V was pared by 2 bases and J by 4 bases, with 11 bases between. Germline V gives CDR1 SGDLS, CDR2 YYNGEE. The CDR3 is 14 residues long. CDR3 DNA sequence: TGTGCCAGCAGCGTGGGGGCGAGGGCAGATACGCAGTATTTT. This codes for CASSVGARADTQYF.

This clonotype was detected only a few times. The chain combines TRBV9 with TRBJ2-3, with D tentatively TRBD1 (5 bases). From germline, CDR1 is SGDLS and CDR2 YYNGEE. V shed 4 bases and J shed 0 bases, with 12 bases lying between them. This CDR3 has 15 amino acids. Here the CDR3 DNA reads TGTGCCAGCAGCTTAGGACACCTTAGCACAGATACGCAGTATTTT. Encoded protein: CASSLGHLSTDTQYF.

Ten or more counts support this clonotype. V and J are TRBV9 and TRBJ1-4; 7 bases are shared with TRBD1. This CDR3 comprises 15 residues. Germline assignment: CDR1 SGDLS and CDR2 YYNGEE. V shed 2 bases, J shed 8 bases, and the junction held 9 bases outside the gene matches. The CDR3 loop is CASSVDQEGGEKLFF. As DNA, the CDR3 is TGTGCCAGCAGCGTGGACCAAGAAGGGGGCGAAAAACTGTTTTTT.

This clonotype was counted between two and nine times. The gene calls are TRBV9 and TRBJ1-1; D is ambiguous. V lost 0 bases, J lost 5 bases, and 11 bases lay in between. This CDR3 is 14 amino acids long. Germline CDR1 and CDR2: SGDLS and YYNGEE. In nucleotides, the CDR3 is TGTGCCAGCAGCGTAGAACTTACCATAACTGAAGCTTTCTTT. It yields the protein CASSVELTITEAFF.

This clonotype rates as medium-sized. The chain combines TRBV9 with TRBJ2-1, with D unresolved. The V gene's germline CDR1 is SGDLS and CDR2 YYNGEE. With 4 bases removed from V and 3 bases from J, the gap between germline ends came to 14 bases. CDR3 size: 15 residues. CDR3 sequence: CASSLQPTGYNEQFF. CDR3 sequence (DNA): TGTGCCAGCAGCCTTCAGCCCACGGGCTACAATGAGCAGTTCTTC.

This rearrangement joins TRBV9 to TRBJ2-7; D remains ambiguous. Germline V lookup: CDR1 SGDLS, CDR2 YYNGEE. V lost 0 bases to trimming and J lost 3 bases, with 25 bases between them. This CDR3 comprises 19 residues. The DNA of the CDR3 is TGTGCCAGCAGCGTAGCTGATGAGACAAGTTCTCCCGGAGTCTACGAGCAGTACTTC. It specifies CASSVADETSSPGVYEQYF.

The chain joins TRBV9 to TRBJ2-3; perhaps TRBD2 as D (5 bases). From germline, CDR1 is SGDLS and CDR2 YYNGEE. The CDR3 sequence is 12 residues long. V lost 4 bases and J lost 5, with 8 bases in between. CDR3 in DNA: TGTGCCAGCAGCATACGGGGAGATACGCAGTATTTT. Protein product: CASSIRGDTQYF. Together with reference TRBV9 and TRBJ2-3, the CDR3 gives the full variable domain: DSGVTQTPKHLITATGQRVTLRCSPRSGDLSVYWYQQSLDQGLQFLIQYYNGEERAKGNILERFSAQQFPDLHSELNLSSLELGDSALYFCASSIRGDTQYFGPGTRLTVL.

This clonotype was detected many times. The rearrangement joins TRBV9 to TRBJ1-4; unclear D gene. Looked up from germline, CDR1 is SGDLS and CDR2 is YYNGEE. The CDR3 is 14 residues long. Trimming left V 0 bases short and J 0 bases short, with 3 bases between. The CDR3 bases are TGTGCCAGCAGCGTAGAATCAACTAATGAAAAACTGTTTTTT. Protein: CASSVESTNEKLFF.

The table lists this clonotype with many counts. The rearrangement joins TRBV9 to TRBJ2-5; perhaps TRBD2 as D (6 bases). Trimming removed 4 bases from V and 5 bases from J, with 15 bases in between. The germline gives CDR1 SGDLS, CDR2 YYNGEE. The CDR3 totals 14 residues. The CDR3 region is CASSPRAGGETQYF. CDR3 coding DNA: TGTGCCAGCAGCCCCAGGGCCGGGGGTGAGACCCAGTACTTC.

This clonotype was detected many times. The CDR3 protein is CASSVGGVTTNYGYTF. CDR3 nucleotide sequence: TGTGCCAGCAGCGTAGGAGGAGTTACCACTAACTATGGCTACACCTTC. This chain connects TRBV9 to TRBJ1-2; D gene uncertain. This CDR3 contains 16 residues. Germline CDR1 and CDR2: SGDLS and YYNGEE. Trimming took off 0 bases at V and 0 bases at J, with 12 bases between the two ends.

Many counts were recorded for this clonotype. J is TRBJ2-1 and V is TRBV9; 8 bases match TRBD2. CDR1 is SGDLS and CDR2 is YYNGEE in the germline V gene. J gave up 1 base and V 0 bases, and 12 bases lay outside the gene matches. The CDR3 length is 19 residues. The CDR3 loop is CASSVGGAGDGTSYNEQFF. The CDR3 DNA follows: TGTGCCAGCAGCGTAGGAGGAGCGGGAGATGGTACATCCTACAATGAGCAGTTCTTC.